This T cell receptor (beta chain) was found in a study of pediatric ulcerative colitis. Study-wide findings and caveats: Substantially fewer templates came from a couple of patients' blood samples. Blood-rectal clonal overlap within each person was significantly higher in ulcerative colitis patients than controls.

Comment on this clone: As yet, its antigen is unknown.

The method was immunoSEQ multiplex PCR; TCRdb's version includes in-frame clones alone and lacks a portion of them. The sample records 40,000 to 60,000 clones, about 79% being singletons. Germline V gene lookup returns CDR1 LNHNV and CDR2 YYDKDF (reference sequence). The CDR3 length is 13 residues. V was pared by 6 bases and J by 5 bases, with 3 bases of the junction left unmatched. During colonoscopy, one to two rectal pinch biopsies were collected. The specimen was gut tissue. This sequence originates from a girl aged 5-17 years with moderate ulcerative colitis. This chain joins TRBV15 and TRBJ1-4, with 7 bases that match TRBD1. The CDR3 DNA reads TGTGCCACCAGGGACAGGAGAAATGAAAAACTGTTTTTT. The encoded protein is CATRDRRNEKLFF.